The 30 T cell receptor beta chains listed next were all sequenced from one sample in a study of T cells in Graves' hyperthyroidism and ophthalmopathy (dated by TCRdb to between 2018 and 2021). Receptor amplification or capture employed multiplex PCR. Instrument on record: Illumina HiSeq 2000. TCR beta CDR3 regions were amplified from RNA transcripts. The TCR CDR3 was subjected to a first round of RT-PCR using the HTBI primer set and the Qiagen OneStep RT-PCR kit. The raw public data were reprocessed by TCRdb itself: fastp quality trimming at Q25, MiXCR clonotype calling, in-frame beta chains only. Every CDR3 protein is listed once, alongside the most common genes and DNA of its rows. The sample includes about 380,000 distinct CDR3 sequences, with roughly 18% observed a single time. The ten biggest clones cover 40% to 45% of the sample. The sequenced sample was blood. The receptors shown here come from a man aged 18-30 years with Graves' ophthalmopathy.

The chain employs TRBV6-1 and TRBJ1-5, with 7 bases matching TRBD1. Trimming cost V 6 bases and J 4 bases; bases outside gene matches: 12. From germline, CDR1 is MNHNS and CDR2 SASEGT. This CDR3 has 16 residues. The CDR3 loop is CASRLGRDSGNQPQHF. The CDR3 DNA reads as TGTGCCAGCAGGCTGGGGAGGGACAGCGGGAATCAGCCCCAGCATTTT.

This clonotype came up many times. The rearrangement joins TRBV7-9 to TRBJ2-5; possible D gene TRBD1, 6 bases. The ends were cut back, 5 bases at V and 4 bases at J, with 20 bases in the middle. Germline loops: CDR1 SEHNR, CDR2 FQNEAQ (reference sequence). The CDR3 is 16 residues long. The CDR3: CASSLWQGTFGETQYF. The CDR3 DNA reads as TGTGCCAGCAGCCTCTGGCAGGGGACCTTCGGAGAGACCCAGTACTTC.

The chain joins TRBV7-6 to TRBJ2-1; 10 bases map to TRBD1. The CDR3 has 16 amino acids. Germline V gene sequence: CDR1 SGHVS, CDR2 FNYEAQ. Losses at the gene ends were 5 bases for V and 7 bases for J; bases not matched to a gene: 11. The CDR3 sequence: CASSAPGTGDWNEQFF. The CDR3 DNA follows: TGTGCCAGCAGCGCCCCCGGGACAGGGGATTGGAATGAGCAGTTCTTC.

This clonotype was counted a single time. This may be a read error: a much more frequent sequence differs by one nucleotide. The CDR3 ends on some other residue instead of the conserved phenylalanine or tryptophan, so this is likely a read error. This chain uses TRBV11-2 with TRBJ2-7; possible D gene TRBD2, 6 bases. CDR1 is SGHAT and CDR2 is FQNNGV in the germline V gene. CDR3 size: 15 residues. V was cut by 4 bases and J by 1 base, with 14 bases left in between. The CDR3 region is CASSSPAGRSYEQYS. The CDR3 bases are TGTGCCAGCAGCTCCCCCGCGGGGAGATCCTACGAGCAGTACTCC.

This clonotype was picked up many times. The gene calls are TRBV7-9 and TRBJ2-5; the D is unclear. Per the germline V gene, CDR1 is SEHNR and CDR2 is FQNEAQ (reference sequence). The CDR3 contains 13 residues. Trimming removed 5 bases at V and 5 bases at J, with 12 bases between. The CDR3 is CASSPGARETQYF. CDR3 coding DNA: TGTGCCAGCAGCCCCGGCGCGCGGGAGACCCAGTACTTC.

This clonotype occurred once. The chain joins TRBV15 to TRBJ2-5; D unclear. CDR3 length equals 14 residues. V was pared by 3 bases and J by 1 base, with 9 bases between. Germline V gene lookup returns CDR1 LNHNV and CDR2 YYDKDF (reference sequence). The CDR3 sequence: CATSSSVGQETQYF. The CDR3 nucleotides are TGTGCCACCAGCAGTTCCGTCGGCCAAGAGACCCAGTACTTC.

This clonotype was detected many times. CDR3 nucleotide sequence: TGTGCCAGCAGCTCTAGCGGGGGATCCTACGAGCAGTACTTC. Translating it yields CASSSSGGSYEQYF. The chain combines TRBV11-2 with TRBJ2-7, with 10 bases fitting TRBD2. Germline CDR1 reads SGHAT; CDR2 reads FQNNGV. The CDR3 has 14 residues. The junction had 1 base not matched to a gene; V was cut back by 4 bases and J by 1 base.

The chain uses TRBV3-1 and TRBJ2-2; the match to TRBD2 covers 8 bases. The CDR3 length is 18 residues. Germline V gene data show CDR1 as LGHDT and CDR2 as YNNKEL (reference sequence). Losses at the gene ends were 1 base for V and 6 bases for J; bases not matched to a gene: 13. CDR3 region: CASSQGLTGGPGAGELFF. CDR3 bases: TGTGCCAGCAGCCAAGGACTAACGGGGGGGCCAGGCGCCGGGGAGCTGTTTTTT.

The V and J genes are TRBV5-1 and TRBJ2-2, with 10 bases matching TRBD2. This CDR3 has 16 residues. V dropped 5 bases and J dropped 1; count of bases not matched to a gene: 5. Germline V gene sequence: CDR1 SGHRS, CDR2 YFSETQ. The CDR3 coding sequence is TGCGCCAGCAGACCTCGACTAGCGGGGAACACCGGGGAGCTGTTTTTT. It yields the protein CASRPRLAGNTGELFF.

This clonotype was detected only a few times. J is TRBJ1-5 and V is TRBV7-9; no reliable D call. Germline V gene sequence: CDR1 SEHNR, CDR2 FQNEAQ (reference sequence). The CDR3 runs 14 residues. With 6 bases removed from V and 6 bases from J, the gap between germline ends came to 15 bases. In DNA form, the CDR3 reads TGTGCCAGCAGTTCACCTCAGGCGGCTCAGCCCCAGCATTTT. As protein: CASSSPQAAQPQHF.

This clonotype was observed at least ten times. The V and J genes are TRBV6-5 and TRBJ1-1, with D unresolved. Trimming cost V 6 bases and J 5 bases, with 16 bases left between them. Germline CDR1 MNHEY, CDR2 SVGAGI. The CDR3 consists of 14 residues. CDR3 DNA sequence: TGTGCCAGCAGCGACTCGAGGGAAGGGACTGAAGCTTTCTTT. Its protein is CASSDSREGTEAFF.

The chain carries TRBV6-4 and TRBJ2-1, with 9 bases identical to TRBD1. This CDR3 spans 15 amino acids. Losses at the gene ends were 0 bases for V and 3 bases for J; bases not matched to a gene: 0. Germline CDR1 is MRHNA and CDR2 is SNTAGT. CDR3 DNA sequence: TGTGCCAGCAGTGACTCGGGACAGGGCTACAATGAGCAGTTCTTC. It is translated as CASSDSGQGYNEQFF.

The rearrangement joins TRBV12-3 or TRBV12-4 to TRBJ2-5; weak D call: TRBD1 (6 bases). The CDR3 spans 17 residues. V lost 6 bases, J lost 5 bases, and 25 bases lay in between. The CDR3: CASSPGQPPGLTETQYF. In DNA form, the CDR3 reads TGTGCCAGCAGCCCCGGACAGCCCCCGGGGCTAACGGAGACCCAGTACTTC.

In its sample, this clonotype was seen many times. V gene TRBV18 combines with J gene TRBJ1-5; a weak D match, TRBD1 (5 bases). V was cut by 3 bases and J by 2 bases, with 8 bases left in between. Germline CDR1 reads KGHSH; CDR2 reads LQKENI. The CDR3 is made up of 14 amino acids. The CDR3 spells CASSPTAGNQPQHF. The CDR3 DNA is TGTGCCAGCTCACCGACAGCGGGCAATCAGCCCCAGCATTTT.

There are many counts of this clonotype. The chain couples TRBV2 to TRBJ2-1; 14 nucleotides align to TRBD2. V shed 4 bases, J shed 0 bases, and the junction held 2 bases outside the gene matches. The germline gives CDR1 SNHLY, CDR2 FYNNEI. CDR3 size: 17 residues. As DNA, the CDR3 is TGTGCCAGCAGTGGGACTAGCGGGGGGCTCTCCTACAATGAGCAGTTCTTC. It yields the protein CASSGTSGGLSYNEQFF.

CDR3 in amino acids: CASSLQPGRNIQYF. The CDR3 coding sequence is TGTGCCAGCAGTCTCCAGCCGGGTCGGAACATTCAGTACTTC. The V gene is TRBV27, the J gene TRBJ2-4; D not certain. Per the germline V gene, CDR1 is MNHEY and CDR2 is SMNVEV (reference sequence). Trimming shortened V by 5 bases and J by 7 bases, and 15 bases separated the two germline ends. The CDR3 has 14 residues.

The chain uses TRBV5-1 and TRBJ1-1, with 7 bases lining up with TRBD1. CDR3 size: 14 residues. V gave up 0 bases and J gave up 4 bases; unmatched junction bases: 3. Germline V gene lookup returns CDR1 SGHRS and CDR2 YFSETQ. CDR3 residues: CASSLGQGITEAFF. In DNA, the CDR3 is TGCGCCAGCAGCTTGGGACAGGGTATCACTGAAGCTTTCTTT.

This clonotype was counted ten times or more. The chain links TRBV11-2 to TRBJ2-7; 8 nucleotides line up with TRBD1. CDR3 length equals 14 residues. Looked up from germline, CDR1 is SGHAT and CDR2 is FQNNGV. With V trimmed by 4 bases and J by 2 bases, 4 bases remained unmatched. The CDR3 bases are TGTGCCAGCAGCTCCGGGACAGGTACCTACGAGCAGTACTTC. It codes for CASSSGTGTYEQYF.

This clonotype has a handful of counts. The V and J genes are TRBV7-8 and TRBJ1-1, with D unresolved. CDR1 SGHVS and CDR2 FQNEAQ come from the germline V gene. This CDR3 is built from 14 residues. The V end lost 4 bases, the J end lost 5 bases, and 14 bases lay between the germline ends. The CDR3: CASSSGGVWTEAFF. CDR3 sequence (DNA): TGTGCCAGCAGCTCCGGTGGCGTTTGGACTGAAGCTTTCTTT.

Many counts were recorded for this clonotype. The CDR3 DNA is TGTGCCAGCAGCCTCGCGGGGCCTCAGCCCCAGCATTTT. Protein sequence: CASSLAGPQPQHF. The chain recombines TRBV7-8 with TRBJ1-5; TRBD1 might be the D (5 bases). Trimming shortened V by 5 bases and J by 6 bases, and 11 bases separated the two germline ends. The CDR3 contains 13 residues. Germline V gene sequence: CDR1 SGHVS, CDR2 FQNEAQ. The full variable domain, with the rest looked up from reference TRBV7-8 and TRBJ1-5, is GAGVSQSPRYKVAKRGQDVALRCDPISGHVSLFWYQQALGQGPEFLTYFQNEAQLDKSGLPSDRFFAERPEGSVSTLKIQRTQQEDSAVYLCASSLAGPQPQHFGDGTRLSIL.

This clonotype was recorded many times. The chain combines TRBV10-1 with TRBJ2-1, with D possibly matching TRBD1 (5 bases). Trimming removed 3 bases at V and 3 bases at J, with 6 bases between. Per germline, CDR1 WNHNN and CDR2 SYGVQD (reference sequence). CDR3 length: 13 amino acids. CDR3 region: CASSDDSYNEQFF. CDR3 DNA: TGCGCCAGCAGTGACGACAGCTACAATGAGCAGTTCTTC.

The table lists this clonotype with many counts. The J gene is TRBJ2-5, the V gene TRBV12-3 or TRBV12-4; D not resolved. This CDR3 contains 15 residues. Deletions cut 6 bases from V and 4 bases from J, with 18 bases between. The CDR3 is CASSPGQRVGETQYF. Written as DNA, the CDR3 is TGTGCCAGCAGCCCCGGCCAGCGTGTAGGAGAGACCCAGTACTTC.

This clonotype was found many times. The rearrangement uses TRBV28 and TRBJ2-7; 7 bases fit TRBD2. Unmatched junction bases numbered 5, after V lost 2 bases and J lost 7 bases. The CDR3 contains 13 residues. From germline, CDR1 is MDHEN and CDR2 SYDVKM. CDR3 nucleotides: TGTGCCAGCAGTTTAAACGGGAGGTTGGAGCAGTACTTC. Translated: CASSLNGRLEQYF.

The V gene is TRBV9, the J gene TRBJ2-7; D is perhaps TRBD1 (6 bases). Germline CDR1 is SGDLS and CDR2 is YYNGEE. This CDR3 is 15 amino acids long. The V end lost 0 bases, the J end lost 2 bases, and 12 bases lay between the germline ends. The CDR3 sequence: CASSVAGTPTYEQYF. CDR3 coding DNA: TGTGCCAGCAGCGTAGCCGGGACACCAACCTACGAGCAGTACTTC.

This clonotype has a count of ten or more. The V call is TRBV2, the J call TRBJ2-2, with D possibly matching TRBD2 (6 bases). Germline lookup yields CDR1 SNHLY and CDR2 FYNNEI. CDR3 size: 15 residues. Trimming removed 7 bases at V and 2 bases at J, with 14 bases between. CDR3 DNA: TGTGCCAGCAAAGAGGCGGGGATTAACACCGGGGAGCTGTTTTTT. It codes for CASKEAGINTGELFF.

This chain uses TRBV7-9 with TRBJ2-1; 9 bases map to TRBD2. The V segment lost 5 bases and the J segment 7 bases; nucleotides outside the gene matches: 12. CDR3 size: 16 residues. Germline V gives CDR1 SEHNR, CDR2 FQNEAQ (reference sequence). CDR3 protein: CASSPPGRGGANEQFF. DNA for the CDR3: TGTGCCAGCAGCCCCCCGGGGCGGGGGGGCGCGAATGAGCAGTTCTTC.

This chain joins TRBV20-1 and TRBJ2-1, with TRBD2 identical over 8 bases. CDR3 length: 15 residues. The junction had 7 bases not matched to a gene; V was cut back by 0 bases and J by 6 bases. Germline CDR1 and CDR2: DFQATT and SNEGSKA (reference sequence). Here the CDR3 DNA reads TGCAGTGCTAGAGATGGGACTAGTTACCTCAATGAGCAGTTCTTC. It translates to CSARDGTSYLNEQFF.

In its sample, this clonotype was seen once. The CDR3 spells CASSWSRGNEQFF. CDR3 bases: TGCGCCAGCAGCTGGAGCAGGGGCAATGAGCAGTTCTTC. The chain recombines TRBV5-1 with TRBJ2-1, with D maybe TRBD1 (6 bases). The germline gives CDR1 SGHRS, CDR2 YFSETQ. The CDR3 sequence is 13 residues long. With 3 bases removed from V and 6 bases from J, the gap between germline ends came to 10 bases.

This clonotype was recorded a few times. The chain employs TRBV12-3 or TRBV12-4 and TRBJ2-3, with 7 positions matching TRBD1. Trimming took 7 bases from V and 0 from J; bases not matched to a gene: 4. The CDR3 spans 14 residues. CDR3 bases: TGTGCCAGCACCGGGACAGTAAGCACAGATACGCAGTATTTT. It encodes CASTGTVSTDTQYF.

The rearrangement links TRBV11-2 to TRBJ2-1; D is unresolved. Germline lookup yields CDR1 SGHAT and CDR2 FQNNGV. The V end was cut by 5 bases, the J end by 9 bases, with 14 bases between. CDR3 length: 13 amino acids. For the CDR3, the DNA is TGTGCCAGCAGCCTCGTGTTTTTCGGTGAGCAGTTCTTC. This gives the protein CASSLVFFGEQFF.